Below are 11 T cell receptor beta chains sequenced from a single sample in a study of blood T cells in healthy people across ages. For the second PCR, which ran for roughly 6 to 12 cycles, a sample-barcoded 5' primer and a J-beta primer mix were used. TCRdb used MiXCR to reprocess the 5' RACE reads, holding one entry per CDR3 protein. Here the sample spans hundreds of thousands of distinct CDR3 sequences, roughly 25% being singletons. This same sample was also part of a study on T cells of mothers and their children.

Material for sequencing was blood. These receptors originate from a boy between 10 and 17 years old in good health.

The chain has TRBV12-3 or TRBV12-4 and TRBJ1-4; tentatively, D is TRBD1 (6 bases). The CDR3 sequence is 15 residues long. The V end lost 5 bases, the J end lost 7 bases, and 17 bases lay between the germline ends. In DNA, the CDR3 is TGTGCCAGCAGTCCCAAACAGGGAGTAACTGAAAAACTGTTTTTT. Encoded protein: CASSPKQGVTEKLFF.

This clonotype was counted at least ten times. The V gene is TRBV7-6, the J gene TRBJ1-5; TRBD1 might be the D (5 bases). This CDR3 contains 16 residues. The V end lost 2 bases, the J end lost 2 bases, and 13 bases lay between the germline ends. CDR1 and CDR2 (germline): SGHVS, FNYEAQ. CDR3 residues: CASSLWAGDRNQPQHF. The CDR3 region has the DNA TGTGCCAGCAGCTTATGGGCCGGGGACCGCAATCAGCCCCAGCATTTT.

This clonotype turned up a few times. This chain uses TRBV6-2 or TRBV6-3 with TRBJ2-7; a weak D match, TRBD2 (5 bases). Trimming shortened V by 3 bases and J by 2 bases, and 11 bases separated the two germline ends. CDR3 length equals 14 residues. Germline CDR1 is MNHEY and CDR2 is SVGEGT. In DNA form, the CDR3 reads TGTGCCAGCAGTTATGCAGCGGAGGCCTACGAGCAGTACTTC. Its protein product is CASSYAAEAYEQYF.

The V call is TRBV19, the J call TRBJ1-2; D is unclear. Germline CDR1 LNHDA, CDR2 SQIVND (reference sequence). The CDR3 has 13 residues. V lost 3 bases to trimming and J lost 3 bases, with 8 bases between them. The CDR3 region is CASSIEDYYGYTF. In DNA form, the CDR3 reads TGTGCCAGTAGTATCGAGGATTACTATGGCTACACCTTC.

This clonotype was detected a few times. The chain joins TRBV7-2 to TRBJ2-7; 12 bases agree with TRBD2. This CDR3 is 15 amino acids long. The V gene's germline CDR1 is SGHTA and CDR2 FQGNSA. V was pared by 4 bases and J by 4 bases, with 5 bases of the junction left unmatched. CDR3 in DNA: TGTGCCAGCAGCTCCGGACTAGCGGGATCGTACGAGCAGTACTTC. This sequence encodes CASSSGLAGSYEQYF.

Only a few counts were recorded for this clonotype. This chain uses TRBV13 with TRBJ2-7, with D perhaps matching TRBD2 (6 bases). Trimming stripped 1 base from V and 3 bases from J, with 10 bases between. CDR3 length: 14 amino acids. The germline V gene encodes CDR1 PRHDT and CDR2 FYEKMQ (reference sequence). The DNA for the CDR3 is TGTGCCAGCAGCTTAGACGGGAGTTTCTACGAGCAGTACTTC. This gives the protein CASSLDGSFYEQYF.

The sample holds a few counts of this clonotype. V and J are TRBV15 and TRBJ1-2; D ambiguous. Trimming left V 3 bases short and J 6 bases short, with 17 bases between. This CDR3 contains 15 residues. Germline values: CDR1 LNHNV, CDR2 YYDKDF (reference sequence). The CDR3, as DNA: TGTGCCACCAGCAGGGGTTTTGAGGGCACCGATGGCTACACCTTC. This gives the protein CATSRGFEGTDGYTF.

In its sample, this clonotype was seen a few times. The CDR3 region is CASSLGGQYTEAFF. CDR3 bases: TGCGCCAGCAGCTTGGGTGGTCAGTACACTGAAGCTTTCTTT. The J gene is TRBJ1-1, the V gene TRBV5-1; D is ambiguous. V lost 0 bases, J lost 3 bases, and 9 bases lay in between. CDR1 is SGHRS, CDR2 YFSETQ, per germline. The CDR3 length is 14 residues.

This clonotype was detected a few times. V and J are TRBV7-2 and TRBJ2-1; 8 nucleotides line up with TRBD2. The ends lost 3 bases at V and 7 bases at J; junction bases unmatched: 14. CDR3 size: 17 residues. Germline V gives CDR1 SGHTA, CDR2 FQGNSA. The CDR3 DNA sequence: TGTGCCAGCAGCTTCCCTTCGGCGGGAGGTATTTCGAATGAGCAGTTCTTC. Its translation: CASSFPSAGGISNEQFF.

The chain links TRBV28 to TRBJ1-6; 10 positions match TRBD1. CDR1 and CDR2 (germline): MDHEN, SYDVKM. Trimming cost V 5 bases and J 9 bases; bases outside gene matches: 10. The CDR3 length is 16 residues. DNA for the CDR3: TGTGCCAGCAGTACAACCGGACAGGGGGGACGTTCACCCCTCCACTTT. This gives the protein CASSTTGQGGRSPLHF. Supplemented by reference TRBV28 and TRBJ1-6, the full variable domain reads DVKVTQSSRYLVKRTGEKVFLECVQDMDHENMFWYRQDPGLGLRLIYFSYDVKMKEKGDIPEGYSVSREKKERFSLILESASTNQTSMYLCASSTTGQGGRSPLHFGNGTRLTVT.

This chain uses TRBV5-1 with TRBJ2-3; 7 bases map to TRBD2. Trimming cost V 4 bases and J 1 base; bases outside gene matches: 3. The length of the CDR3 is 14 residues. Germline CDR1 is SGHRS and CDR2 is YFSETQ. CDR3 bases: TGCGCCAGCAGCGGCACTAGCGGCACAGATACGCAGTATTTT. This codes for CASSGTSGTDTQYF. Filled out from reference TRBV5-1 and TRBJ2-3, the complete variable domain reads KAGVTQTPRYLIKTRGQQVTLSCSPISGHRSVSWYQQTPGQGLQFLFEYFSETQRNKGNFPGRFSGRQFSNSRSEMNVSTLELGDSALYLCASSGTSGTDTQYFGPGTRLTVL.